This record covers a single T cell receptor (beta chain). Its antigen is currently unknown. What was sequenced were expressed TCRB transcripts, since all of the isolated RNA had been reverse transcribed. Average reads for naive, central memory and regulatory T cell samples were about 3.6 million. Produced via immunoSEQ multiplex PCR; TCRdb's table is partial and in-frame only. The sample shows 250,000 to 300,000 clones, about 13% of them seen only once. The record originates from a study of beta chain features in type 1 diabetes. Study outcomes and limitations: Among patients with Type 1 diabetes, TCRB CDR3s were moderately but significantly shorter in every one of the four CD4+ subsets.

Staining for CD45RO/CCR7/CD25/CD127/CD95/CD27 allowed sorting of CD4+ naive, central memory, regulatory and stem cell-like memory cells. Each of the sorted populations had a purity greater than 95%. The specimen sequenced was naive CD4+ T cells from blood. The clonotype originates from a man in his thirties or forties with type 1 diabetes.

CDR3: CASSVASLPGTEAFF. The CDR3 nucleotides are TGTGCCAGCAGCGTAGCGAGCCTCCCAGGTACTGAAGCTTTCTTT. V is TRBV9 and J is TRBJ1-1; no firm D call. V lost 0 bases, J lost 5 bases, and 14 bases lay in between. This CDR3 has 15 residues. CDR1 SGDLS and CDR2 YYNGEE come from the germline V gene.